This T cell receptor (beta chain) was recorded in a study of identical twins. Study observations and caveats: Out-of-frame alpha sequences common to twins exhibited a surplus of low generation probability. Out-of-frame sharing of TCR alpha in monozygotic twins was underestimated by models.

This CDR3 comprises 11 residues. The V end was cut by 7 bases, the J end by 10 bases, with 11 bases between. Through template switching, a universal primer site was introduced, and the cDNA contained unique molecular identifiers. TCRdb reanalysed the 5' RACE reads using MiXCR and keeps one entry per CDR3 protein. Of 500,000 to 650,000 distinct CDR3 sequences in the sample, just over 7% were seen once. In this sample, this clonotype turned up many times. No antigen is known for it. The data also belong to a second study, concerning yellow fever vaccine responses in identical twins.

The sample consisted of PBMCs. The sequence was collected from a woman between 18 and 29 years old in good health. The chain is built from TRBV12-3 or TRBV12-4 and TRBJ2-1, with no clear D. The CDR3 coding sequence is TGTGCCAGCATCCTAGGGCTCGAGCAGTTCTTC. It codes for CASILGLEQFF.